The clone carrying this T cell receptor (beta chain) was recorded at least ten times. Antigen specificity is unknown. TCR cDNA was made by 5'RACE template switching, adding a universal primer site and UMIs. From the 5' RACE reads, TCRdb called clonotypes with MiXCR, one entry per CDR3 protein. Of some 400,000 distinct CDR3 sequences detected, 6.2% appear once; the ten largest clones hold around 16%. This record comes from a study of T cells after yellow fever vaccination. General study results and limits: Compared with primary, the secondary response was weaker and peaked at day 5, not 15.

CDR1 and CDR2 from the germline V gene are MNHEY and SMNVEV (reference sequence). Trimming shortened V by 6 bases and J by 7 bases, and 13 bases separated the two germline ends. The CDR3 spans 12 residues. The chain combines TRBV27 with TRBJ2-7; a possible D gene is TRBD2 (6 bases). This sequence originates from a man younger than 40 who received the YFV17D yellow fever vaccine. Sequencing was performed on PBMCs, taken 5 days after the yellow fever booster vaccination. The CDR3 loop reads CASSPWGVEQYF. The DNA for the CDR3 is TGTGCCAGCAGCCCTTGGGGGGTAGAGCAGTACTTC.